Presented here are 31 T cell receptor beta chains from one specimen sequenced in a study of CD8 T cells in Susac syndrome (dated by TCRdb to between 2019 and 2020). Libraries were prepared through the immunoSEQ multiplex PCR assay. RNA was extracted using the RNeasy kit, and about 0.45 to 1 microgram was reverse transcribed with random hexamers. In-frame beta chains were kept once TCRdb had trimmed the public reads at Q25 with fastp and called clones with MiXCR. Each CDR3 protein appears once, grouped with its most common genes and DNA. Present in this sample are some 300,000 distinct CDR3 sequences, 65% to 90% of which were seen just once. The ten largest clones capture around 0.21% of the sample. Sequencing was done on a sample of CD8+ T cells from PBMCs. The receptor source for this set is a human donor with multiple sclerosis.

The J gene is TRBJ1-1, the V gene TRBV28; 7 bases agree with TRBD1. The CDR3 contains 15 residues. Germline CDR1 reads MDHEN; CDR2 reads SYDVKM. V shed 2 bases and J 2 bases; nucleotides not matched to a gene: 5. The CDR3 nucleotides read TGTGCCAGCAGTTTAGGGCGACAGGGAAACACTGAAGCTTTCTTT. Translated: CASSLGRQGNTEAFF.

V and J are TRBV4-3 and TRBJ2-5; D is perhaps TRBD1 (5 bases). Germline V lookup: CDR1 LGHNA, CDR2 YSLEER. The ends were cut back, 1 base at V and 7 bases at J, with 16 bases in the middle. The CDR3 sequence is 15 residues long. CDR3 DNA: TGCGCCAGCAGCCAAGGGTGGGGCACAGATGGGACCCAGTACTTC. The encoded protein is CASSQGWGTDGTQYF.

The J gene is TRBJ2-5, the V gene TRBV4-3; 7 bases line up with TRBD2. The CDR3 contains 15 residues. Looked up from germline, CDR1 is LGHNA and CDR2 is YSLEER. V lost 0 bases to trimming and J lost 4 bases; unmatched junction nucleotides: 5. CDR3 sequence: CASSQDLGGGETQYF. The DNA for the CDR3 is TGCGCCAGCAGCCAAGATCTTGGGGGGGGAGAGACCCAGTACTTC.

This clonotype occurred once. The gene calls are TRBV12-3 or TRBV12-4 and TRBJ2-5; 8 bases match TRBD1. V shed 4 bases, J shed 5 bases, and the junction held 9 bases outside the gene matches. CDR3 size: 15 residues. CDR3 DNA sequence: TGTGCCAGCAGTTCTCCGAGACAGGGGTGGGAGACCCAGTACTTC. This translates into CASSSPRQGWETQYF.

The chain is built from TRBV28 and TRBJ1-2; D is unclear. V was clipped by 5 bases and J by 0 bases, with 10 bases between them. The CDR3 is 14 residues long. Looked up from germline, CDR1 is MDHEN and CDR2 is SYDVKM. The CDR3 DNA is TGTGCCAGCAGTCCCCTAAGAGCTAACTATGGCTACACCTTC. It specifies CASSPLRANYGYTF.

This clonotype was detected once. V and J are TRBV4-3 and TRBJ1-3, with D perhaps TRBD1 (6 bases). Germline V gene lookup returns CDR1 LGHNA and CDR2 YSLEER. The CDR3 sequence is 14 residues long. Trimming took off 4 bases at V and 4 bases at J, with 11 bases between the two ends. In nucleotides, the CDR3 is TGCGCCAGCAGCCCCCAGGGGCCCGGAAACACCATATATTTT. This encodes CASSPQGPGNTIYF.

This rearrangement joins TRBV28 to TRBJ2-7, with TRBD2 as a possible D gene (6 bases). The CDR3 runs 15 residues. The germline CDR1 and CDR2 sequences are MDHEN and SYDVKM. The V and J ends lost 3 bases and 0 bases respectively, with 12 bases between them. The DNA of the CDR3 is TGTGCCAGCAGTTTGACCCTCGGGAGCTCCTACGAGCAGTACTTC. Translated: CASSLTLGSSYEQYF.

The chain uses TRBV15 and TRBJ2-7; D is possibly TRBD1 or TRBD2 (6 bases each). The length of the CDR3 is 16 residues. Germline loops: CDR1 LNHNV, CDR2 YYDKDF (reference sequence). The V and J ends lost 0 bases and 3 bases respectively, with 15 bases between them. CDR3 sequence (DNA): TGTGCCACCAGCAGAGATTTTGGGGGGCGAGACTACGAGCAGTACTTC. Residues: CATSRDFGGRDYEQYF. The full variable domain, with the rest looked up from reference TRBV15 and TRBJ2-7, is DAMVIQNPRYQVTQFGKPVTLSCSQTLNHNVMYWYQQKSSQAPKLLFHYYDKDFNNEADTPDNFQSRRPNTSFCFLDIRSPGLGDTAMYLCATSRDFGGRDYEQYFGPGTRLTVT.

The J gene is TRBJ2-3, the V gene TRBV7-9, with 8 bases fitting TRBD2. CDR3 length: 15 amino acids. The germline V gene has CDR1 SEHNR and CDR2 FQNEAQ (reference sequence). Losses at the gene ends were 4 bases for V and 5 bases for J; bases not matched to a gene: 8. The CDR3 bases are TGTGCCAGCAGCTCCGGGACTAGTGTTCAAGATACGCAGTATTTT. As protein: CASSSGTSVQDTQYF.

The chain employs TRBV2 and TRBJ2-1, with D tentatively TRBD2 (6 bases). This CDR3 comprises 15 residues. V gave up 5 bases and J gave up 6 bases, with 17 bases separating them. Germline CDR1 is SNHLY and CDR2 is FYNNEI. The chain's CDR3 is CASSSALGTANEQFF. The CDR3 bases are TGTGCCAGCAGTTCCGCCCTCGGGACTGCCAATGAGCAGTTCTTC.

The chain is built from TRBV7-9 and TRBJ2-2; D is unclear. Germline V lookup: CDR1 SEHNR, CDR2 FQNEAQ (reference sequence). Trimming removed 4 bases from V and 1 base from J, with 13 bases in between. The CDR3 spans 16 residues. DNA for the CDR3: TGTGCCAGCAGCTCTACAGTGAACCGGAACACCGGGGAGCTGTTTTTT. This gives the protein CASSSTVNRNTGELFF.

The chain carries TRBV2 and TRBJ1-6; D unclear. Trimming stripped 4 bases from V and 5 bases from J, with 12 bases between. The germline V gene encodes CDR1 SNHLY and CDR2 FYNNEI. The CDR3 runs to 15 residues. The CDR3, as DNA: TGTGCCAGCAGTGGGGGAGTCCCTGATAATTCACCCCTCCACTTT. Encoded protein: CASSGGVPDNSPLHF.

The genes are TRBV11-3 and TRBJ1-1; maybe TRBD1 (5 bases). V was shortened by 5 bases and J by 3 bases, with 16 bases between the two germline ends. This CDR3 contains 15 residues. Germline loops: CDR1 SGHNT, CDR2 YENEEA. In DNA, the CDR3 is TGTGCCAGCAGCCCTACAACCGGGGCGGACACTGAAGCTTTCTTT. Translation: CASSPTTGADTEAFF.

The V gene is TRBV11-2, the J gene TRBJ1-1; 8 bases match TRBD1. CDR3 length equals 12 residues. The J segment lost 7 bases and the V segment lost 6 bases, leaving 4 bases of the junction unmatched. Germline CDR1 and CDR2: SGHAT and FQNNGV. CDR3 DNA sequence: TGTGCCAGCAGTTTGACAGGGGATGAAGCTTTCTTT. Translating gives CASSLTGDEAFF.

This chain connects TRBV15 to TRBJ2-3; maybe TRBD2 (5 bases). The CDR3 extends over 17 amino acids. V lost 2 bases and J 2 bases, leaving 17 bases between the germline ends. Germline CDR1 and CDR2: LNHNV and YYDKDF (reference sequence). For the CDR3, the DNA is TGTGCCACCAGCAGACCAGGACTCAGGATGTCCACAGATACGCAGTATTTT. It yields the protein CATSRPGLRMSTDTQYF.

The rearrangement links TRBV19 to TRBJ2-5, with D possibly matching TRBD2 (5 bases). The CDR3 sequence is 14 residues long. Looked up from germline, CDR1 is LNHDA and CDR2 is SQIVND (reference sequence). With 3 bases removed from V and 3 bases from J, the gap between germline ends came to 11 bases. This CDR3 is CASSIFGREETQYF. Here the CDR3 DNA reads TGTGCCAGTAGTATCTTCGGGCGGGAAGAGACCCAGTACTTC. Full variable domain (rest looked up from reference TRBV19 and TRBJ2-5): DGGITQSPKYLFRKEGQNVTLSCEQNLNHDAMYWYRQDPGQGLRLIYYSQIVNDFQKGDIAEGYSVSREKKESFPLTVTSAQKNPTAFYLCASSIFGREETQYFGPGTRLLVL.

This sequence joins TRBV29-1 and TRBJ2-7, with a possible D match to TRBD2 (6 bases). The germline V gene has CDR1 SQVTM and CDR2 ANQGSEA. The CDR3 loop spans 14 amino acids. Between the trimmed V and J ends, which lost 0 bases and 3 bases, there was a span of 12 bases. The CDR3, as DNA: TGCAGCGTTGAAGAGGGAGGCCATCTCTACGAGCAGTACTTC. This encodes CSVEEGGHLYEQYF.

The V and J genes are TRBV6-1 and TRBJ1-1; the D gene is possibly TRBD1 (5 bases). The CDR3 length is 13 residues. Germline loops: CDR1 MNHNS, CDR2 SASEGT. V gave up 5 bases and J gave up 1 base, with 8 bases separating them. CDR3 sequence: CASSPGANTEAFF. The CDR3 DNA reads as TGTGCCAGCAGTCCCGGGGCGAACACTGAAGCTTTCTTT.

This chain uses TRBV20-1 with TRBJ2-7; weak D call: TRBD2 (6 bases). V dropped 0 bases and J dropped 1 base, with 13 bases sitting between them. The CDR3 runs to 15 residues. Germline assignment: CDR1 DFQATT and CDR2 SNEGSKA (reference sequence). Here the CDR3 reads CSARDGEASSYEQYF. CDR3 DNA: TGCAGTGCTAGAGATGGGGAGGCTTCTTCCTACGAGCAGTACTTC.

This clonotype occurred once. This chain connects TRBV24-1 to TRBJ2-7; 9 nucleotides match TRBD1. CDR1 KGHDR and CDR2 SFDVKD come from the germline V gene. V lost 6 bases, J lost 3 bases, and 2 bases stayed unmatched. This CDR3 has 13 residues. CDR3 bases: TGTGCCACCAGTCAGGGACAGGGCTACGAGCAGTACTTC. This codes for CATSQGQGYEQYF.

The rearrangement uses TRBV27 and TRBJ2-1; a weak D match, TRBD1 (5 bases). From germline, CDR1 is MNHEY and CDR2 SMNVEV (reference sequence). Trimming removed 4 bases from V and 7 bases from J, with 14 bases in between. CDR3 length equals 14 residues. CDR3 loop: CASSSTLQENEQFF. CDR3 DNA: TGTGCCAGCAGTTCAACCTTACAGGAGAATGAGCAGTTCTTC.

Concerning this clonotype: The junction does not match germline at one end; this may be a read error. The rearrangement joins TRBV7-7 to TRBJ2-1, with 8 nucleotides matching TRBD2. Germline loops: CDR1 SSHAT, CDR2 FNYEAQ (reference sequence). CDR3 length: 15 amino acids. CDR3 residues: CASSATVAGMYEQFF. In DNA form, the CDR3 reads TGTGCTAGCAGCGCCACGGTAGCGGGAATGTATGAGCAGTTCTTC.

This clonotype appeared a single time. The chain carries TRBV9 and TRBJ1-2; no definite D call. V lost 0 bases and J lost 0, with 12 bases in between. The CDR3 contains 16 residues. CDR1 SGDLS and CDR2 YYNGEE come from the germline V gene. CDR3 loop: CASSVVPLKANYGYTF. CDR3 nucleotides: TGTGCCAGCAGCGTAGTCCCCCTGAAGGCTAACTATGGCTACACCTTC.

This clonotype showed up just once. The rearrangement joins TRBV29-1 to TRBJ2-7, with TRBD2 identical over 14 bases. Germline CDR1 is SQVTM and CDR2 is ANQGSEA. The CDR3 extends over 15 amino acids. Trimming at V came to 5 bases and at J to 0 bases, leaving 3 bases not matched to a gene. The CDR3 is CSVRGLAGGSYEQYF. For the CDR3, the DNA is TGCAGCGTTCGTGGACTAGCGGGAGGCTCCTACGAGCAGTACTTC.

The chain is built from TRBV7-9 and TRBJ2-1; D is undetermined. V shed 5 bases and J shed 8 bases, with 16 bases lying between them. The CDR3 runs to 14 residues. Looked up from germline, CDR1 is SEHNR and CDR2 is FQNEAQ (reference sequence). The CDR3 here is CASSRIQDPDEQFF. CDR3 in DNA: TGTGCCAGCAGCAGGATACAAGACCCTGATGAGCAGTTCTTC.

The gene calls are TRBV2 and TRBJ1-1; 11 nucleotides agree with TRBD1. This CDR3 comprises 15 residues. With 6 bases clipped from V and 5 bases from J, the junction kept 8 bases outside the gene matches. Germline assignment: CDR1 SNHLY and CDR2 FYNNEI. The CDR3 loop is CASRVGQGAVTEAFF. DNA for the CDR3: TGTGCCAGCAGGGTCGGACAGGGGGCAGTGACTGAAGCTTTCTTT. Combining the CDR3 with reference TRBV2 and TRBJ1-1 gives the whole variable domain EPEVTQTPSHQVTQMGQEVILRCVPISNHLYFYWYRQILGQKVEFLVSFYNNEISEKSEIFDDQFSVERPDGSNFTLKIRSTKLEDSAMYFCASRVGQGAVTEAFFGQGTRLTVV.

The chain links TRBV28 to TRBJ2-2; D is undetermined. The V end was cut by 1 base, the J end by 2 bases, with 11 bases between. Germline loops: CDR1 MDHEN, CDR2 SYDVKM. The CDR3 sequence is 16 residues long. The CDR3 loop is CASSLSPPGNTGELFF. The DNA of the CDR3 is TGTGCCAGCAGTTTATCCCCCCCAGGAAACACCGGGGAGCTGTTTTTT.

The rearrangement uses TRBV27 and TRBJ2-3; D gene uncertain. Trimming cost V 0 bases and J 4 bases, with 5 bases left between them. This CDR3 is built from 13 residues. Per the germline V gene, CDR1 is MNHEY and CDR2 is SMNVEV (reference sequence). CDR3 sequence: CASSLSTADTQYF. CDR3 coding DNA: TGTGCCAGCAGTTTATCGACCGCAGATACGCAGTATTTT.

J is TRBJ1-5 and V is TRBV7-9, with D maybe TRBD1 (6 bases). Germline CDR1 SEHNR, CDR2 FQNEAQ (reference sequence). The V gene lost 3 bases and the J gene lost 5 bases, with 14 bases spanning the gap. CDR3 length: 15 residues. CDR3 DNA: TGTGCCAGCAGCTTGGGCTACAGGGACGATCAGCCCCAGCATTTT. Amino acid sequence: CASSLGYRDDQPQHF.

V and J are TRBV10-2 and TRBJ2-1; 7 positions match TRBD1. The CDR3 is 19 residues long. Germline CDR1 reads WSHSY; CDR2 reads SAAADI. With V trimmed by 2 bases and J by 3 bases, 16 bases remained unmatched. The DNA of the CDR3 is TGCGCCAGCAGTGAGCCCTCATTCACCAGGGGGAGAATCTACAATGAGCAGTTCTTC. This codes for CASSEPSFTRGRIYNEQFF.

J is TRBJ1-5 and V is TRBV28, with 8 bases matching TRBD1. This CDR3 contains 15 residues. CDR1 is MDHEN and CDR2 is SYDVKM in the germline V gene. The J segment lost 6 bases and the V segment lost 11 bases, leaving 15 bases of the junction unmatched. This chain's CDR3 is CAGIGQGEFGQPQHF. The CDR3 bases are TGTGCCGGCATAGGACAGGGTGAATTCGGTCAGCCCCAGCATTTT.